This TCR beta chain was identified during a study of radiotherapy plus CTLA-4 blockade in lung cancer. Study-wide context: Among enrolled patients, under 20% responded and 31% achieved disease control.

It was focal radiation plus CTLA-4 blockade with ipilimumab that patients with chemo-refractory metastatic non-small-cell lung cancer received. The germline V and J ends were trimmed by 2 bases and 3 bases, with 10 bases remaining between them. Germline V lookup: CDR1 MNHEY, CDR2 SVGAGI. The CDR3 has 14 residues. Study conclusions and caveats: Response was reportedly best predicted by early blood T cell clone dynamics, with interferon-beta. The study found tumor-derived TCR clones expanded in blood after radiotherapy plus ipilimumab.

This clone was found once. Its antigen is undetermined. Here immunoSEQ multiplex PCR was the method, and the copy in TCRdb shows in-frame clones only, minus some. The data contain around 100,000 clones, around 84% of them singletons. The V call is TRBV6-5, the J call TRBJ1-2, with D possibly being TRBD1 (6 bases). The starting material was peripheral blood, obtained from a patient treated with radiotherapy plus ipilimumab. The sequence came from a human donor with non-small cell lung cancer that progressed on radiotherapy plus ipilimumab. Some clones in this sample may be carry-over from other donors' samples. In DNA form, the CDR3 reads TGTGCCAGCAGTTACGGGGGGGCGGACTATGGCTACACCTTC. Its translation is CASSYGGADYGYTF.